This T cell receptor (beta chain) was found in a study of T cell repertoires in cytomegalovirus infection. TCRdb re-analysed the reads in MiXCR, keeping a single row per CDR3 protein. In the table there are some 590,000 distinct CDR3 sequences, almost 40% of which are singletons. About this clonotype itself: Its antigen remains unknown.

V shed 0 bases and J shed 5 bases, with 10 bases lying between them. This CDR3 is built from 14 residues. CDR1 DFQATT and CDR2 SNEGSKA come from the germline V gene (reference sequence). Here the sequenced sample was cultured PBMCs, taken from culture after CMV antigen stimulation. This sequence originates from a human donor in good health (CMV status not recorded). Some clones in this sample may be carry-over from other donors' samples. The rearrangement links TRBV20-1 to TRBJ2-2; D is unclear. The CDR3 DNA reads as TGCAGTGCTAGAGATAAGGGCCCAACCGGGGAGCTGTTTTTT. Protein sequence: CSARDKGPTGELFF.